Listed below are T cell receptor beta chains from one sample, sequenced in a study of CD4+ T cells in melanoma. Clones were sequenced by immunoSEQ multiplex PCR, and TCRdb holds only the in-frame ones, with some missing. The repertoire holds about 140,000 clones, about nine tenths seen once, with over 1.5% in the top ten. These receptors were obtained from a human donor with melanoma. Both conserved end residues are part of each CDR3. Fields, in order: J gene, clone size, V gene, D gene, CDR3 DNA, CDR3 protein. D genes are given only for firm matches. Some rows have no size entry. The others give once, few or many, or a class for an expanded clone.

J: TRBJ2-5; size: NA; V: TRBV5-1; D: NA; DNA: TGCGCCAGCAGCTTAGGAGGGATTGACCAAGAGACCCAGTACTTC; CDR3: CASSLGGIDQETQYF
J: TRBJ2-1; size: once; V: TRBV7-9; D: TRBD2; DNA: TGTGCCAGCGATTCTAGCGGGGGCGGGAATGAGCAGTTCTTC; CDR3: CASDSSGGGNEQFF
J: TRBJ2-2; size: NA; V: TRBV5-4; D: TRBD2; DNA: TGTGCCAGCAGCACGGGACTAGCGGGGCTACGGGGGACCGGGGAGCTGTTTTTT; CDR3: CASSTGLAGLRGTGELFF
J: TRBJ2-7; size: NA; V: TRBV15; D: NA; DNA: TGTGCCACCAGCGGACAGCTCGGGACTGCGTTGGAGGAGCAGTACTTC; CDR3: CATSGQLGTALEEQYF
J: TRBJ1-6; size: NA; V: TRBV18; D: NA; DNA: TGTGCCAGCTCACCTTTCGGACGATCGTATAATTCACCCCTCCACTTT; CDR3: CASSPFGRSYNSPLHF
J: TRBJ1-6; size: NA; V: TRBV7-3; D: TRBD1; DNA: TGTGCCAGCAGCTTGACGACAGGGGGAGGTTCACCCCTCCACTTT; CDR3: CASSLTTGGGSPLHF
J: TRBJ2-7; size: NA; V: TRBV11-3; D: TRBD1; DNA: TGTGCCAGCAGCTTTCCACGGCCCGGGACAGGCCGATACGAGCAGTACTTC; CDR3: CASSFPRPGTGRYEQYF
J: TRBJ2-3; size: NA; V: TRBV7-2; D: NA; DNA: TGTGCCAGCAGCAAACAGGGGGGGATCACAGATACGCAGTATTTT; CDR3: CASSKQGGITDTQYF
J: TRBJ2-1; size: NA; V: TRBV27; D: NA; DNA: TGTGCCAGCACCCGCCCGGACCACAATGAGCAGTTCTTC; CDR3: CASTRPDHNEQFF
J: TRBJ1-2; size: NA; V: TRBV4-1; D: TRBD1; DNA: TGCGCCAGCAGCCAAGGGGCCGGACAGGGGGCGCCTGGCTACACCTTC; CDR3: CASSQGAGQGAPGYTF
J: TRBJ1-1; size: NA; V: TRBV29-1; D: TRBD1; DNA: TGCAGCGTTGTCCCAGGGGGAGGCACTGAAGCTTTCTTT; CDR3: CSVVPGGGTEAFF
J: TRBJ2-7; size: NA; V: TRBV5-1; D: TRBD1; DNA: TGCGCCAGCAGCTTGGCCGGGACAGGGACCTACGAGCAGTACTTC; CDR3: CASSLAGTGTYEQYF
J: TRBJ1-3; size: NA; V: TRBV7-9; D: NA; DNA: TGTGCCAGCAGCTTAGTCGCAGGGGGAAACACCATATATTTT; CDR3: CASSLVAGGNTIYF
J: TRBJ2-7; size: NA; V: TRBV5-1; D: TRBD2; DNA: TGCGCCAGCAGCCAGAGGGGCGGGGGAGCAACCTACGAGCAGTACTTC; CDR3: CASSQRGGGATYEQYF
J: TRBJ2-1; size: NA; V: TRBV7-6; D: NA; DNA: TGTGCCAGCAGCTTAGGGGCGGGGATCTACAATGAGCAGTTCTTC; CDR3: CASSLGAGIYNEQFF
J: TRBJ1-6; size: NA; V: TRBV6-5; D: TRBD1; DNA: TGTGCCAGCAGTTATGGGACAGATTCACCCCTCCACTTT; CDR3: CASSYGTDSPLHF
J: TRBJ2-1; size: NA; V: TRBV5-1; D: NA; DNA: TGCGCCAGCAGCTTGACAGGTTCGCAGATCAATGAGCAGTTCTTC; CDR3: CASSLTGSQINEQFF
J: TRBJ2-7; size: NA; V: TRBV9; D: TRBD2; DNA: TGTGCCAGCAGCGTAGCACCGGGAGGGTACTACGAGCAGTACTTC; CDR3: CASSVAPGGYYEQYF
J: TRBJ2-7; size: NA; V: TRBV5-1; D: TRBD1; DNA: TGCGCCAGCAGCCCCTACGGACAGGGAACTGAGCAGTACTTC; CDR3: CASSPYGQGTEQYF
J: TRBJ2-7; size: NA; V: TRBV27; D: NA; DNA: TGTGCCAGCAGTTTACGTCCCCCACCGGGTTACGAGCAGTACTTC; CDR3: CASSLRPPPGYEQYF
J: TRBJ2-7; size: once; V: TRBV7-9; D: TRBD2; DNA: TGTGCCAGCAGCTTAGGTGGGACTAGCGTGGGCGAGCAGTACTTC; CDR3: CASSLGGTSVGEQYF
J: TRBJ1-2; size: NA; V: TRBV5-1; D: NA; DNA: TGCGCCAGTAGCTTGGAGGTAGACGTCTATGGCTACACCTTC; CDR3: CASSLEVDVYGYTF
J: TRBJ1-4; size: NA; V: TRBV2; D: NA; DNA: TGTGCCAGCGGAGGGGGGGTCGAAAAACTGTTTTTT; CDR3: CASGGGVEKLFF
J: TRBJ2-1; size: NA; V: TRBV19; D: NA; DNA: TGTGCCAGTAGTTTTGGCCCGGCGGAGCAGTTCTTC; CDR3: CASSFGPAEQFF
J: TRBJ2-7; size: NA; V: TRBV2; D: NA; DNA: TGTGCCAGCAGTATTCAGGGGATTCACGAGCAGTACTTC; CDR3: CASSIQGIHEQYF
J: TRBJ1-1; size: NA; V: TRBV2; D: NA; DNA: TGTGCCAGCAGGGCGGGTTGGCAGACTGAAGCTTTCTTT; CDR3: CASRAGWQTEAFF
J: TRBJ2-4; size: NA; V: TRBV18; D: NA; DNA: TGTGCCAGCTCACCGTCAGTGACCAAAAACATTCAGTACTTC; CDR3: CASSPSVTKNIQYF
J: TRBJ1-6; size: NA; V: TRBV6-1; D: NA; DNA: TGTGCCAGCAGTGAAGCGCGGGCCTCCGGTCGTGGTTCACCCCTCCACTTT; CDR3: CASSEARASGRGSPLHF
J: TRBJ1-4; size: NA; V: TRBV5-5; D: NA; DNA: TGTGCCAGCAACTTTAGGGGAGGGATTAATGAAAAACTGTTTTTT; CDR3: CASNFRGGINEKLFF
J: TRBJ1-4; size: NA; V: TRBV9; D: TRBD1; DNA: TGTGCCAGCAGCGTAGGGGGGCAGGGGGCAGGTGAAAAACTGTTTTTT; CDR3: CASSVGGQGAGEKLFF
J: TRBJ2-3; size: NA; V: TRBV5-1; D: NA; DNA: TGCGCCAGCAGCTTGGAGGGCCTCCCCCCAGATACGCAGTATTTT; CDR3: CASSLEGLPPDTQYF
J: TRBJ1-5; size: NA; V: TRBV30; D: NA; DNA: TGTGCCTGGAGTGTAGGTTCGGGGAATCAGCCCCAGCATTTT; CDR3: CAWSVGSGNQPQHF
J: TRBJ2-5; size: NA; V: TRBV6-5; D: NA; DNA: TGTGCCAGCAGGAGCCCCTCTGAGACCCAGTACTTC; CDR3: CASRSPSETQYF
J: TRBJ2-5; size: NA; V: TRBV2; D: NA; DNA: TGTGCCAGCAGTACAGAGAGCGGGCCAAACGGAACCCAGTACTTC; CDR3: CASSTESGPNGTQYF
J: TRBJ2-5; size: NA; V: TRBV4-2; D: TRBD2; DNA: TGTGCCAGCAGCCAAATCGGGCTAGCGGGGGACACCCAAGAGACCCAGTACTTC; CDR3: CASSQIGLAGDTQETQYF
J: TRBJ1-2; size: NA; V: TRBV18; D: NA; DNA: TGTGCCAGCTCACCACCGTTGGGGCGCAGGTATGGCTACACCTTC; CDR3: CASSPPLGRRYGYTF
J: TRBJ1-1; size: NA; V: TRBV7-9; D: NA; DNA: TGTGCCAGCAGCGCGACAGGCCGCGACGGGGCTTTCTTT; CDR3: CASSATGRDGAFF
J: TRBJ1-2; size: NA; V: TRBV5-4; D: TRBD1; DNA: TGTGCCAGCAGCTTGGAGGGGGCGAGCTATCGAGGCTACACCTTC; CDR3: CASSLEGASYRGYTF
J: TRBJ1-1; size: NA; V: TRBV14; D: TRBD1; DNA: TGTGCCAGTTCCGGGACAGGGTCCACTGAAGCTTTCTTT; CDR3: CASSGTGSTEAFF
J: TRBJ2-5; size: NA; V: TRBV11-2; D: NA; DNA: TGTGCCAGCAGCTGGGGACCACGAGAGACCCAGTACTTC; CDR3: CASSWGPRETQYF